A selection of T cell receptor beta chains follows, all from one sample in a study of shared clonotypes between healthy human individuals. Clones were sequenced by immunoSEQ multiplex PCR, and TCRdb holds only the in-frame ones, with some missing. The sample has about 2.1 million clones, roughly 93% seen once. The sequenced sample consisted of naive CD8+ T cells from PBMCs. The receptors were gathered from a man between 18 and 29 years old in good health. Some clones in this sample may be carry-over from other donors' samples. The CDR3 runs from the conserved cysteine through the conserved F or W. A D gene is named only where the DNA matches it firmly. Some rows have no size entry. The others give once, few or many, or a class for an expanded clone.

d_call	clone_size	j_call	v_call	cdr3_aa	cdr3_nt
NA	once	TRBJ2-4	TRBV18	CASSPTGTGAPHF	TGTGCCAGCTCCCCGACGGGAACGGGAGCTCCCCACTTC
NA	NA	TRBJ2-3	TRBV2	CASSGRRGWASTDTQYF	TGTGCCAGCAGTGGCCGGAGGGGATGGGCTAGCACAGATACGCAGTATTTT
TRBD1	NA	TRBJ1-4	TRBV4-3	CASSQITYRGGYEKLFF	TGCGCCAGCAGCCAAATAACTTACAGGGGAGGGTATGAAAAACTGTTTTTT
TRBD1	once	TRBJ1-2	TRBV10-3	CAIANRGKLLDGYTF	TGTGCCATCGCCAACAGGGGGAAATTGCTCGATGGCTACACCTTC
TRBD2	NA	TRBJ2-3	TRBV28	CASSPGLAGGADTQYF	TGTGCCAGCAGTCCGGGACTAGCGGGAGGGGCAGATACGCAGTATTTT
NA	NA	TRBJ2-1	TRBV29-1	CSVEGMSNEQFF	TGCAGCGTTGAAGGGATGAGCAATGAGCAGTTCTTC
NA	NA	TRBJ2-1	TRBV28	CASSPPRLVVVLYNEQFF	TGTGCCAGCAGCCCCCCCCGACTAGTTGTAGTCCTCTACAATGAGCAGTTCTTC
NA	NA	TRBJ2-2	TRBV6-6	CASSYMTRSGELFF	TGTGCCAGCAGTTACATGACGAGGTCCGGGGAGCTGTTTTTT
NA	NA	TRBJ2-1	TRBV27	CASSLRGSSNEQFF	TGTGCCAGCAGTTTACGCGGATCAAGCAATGAGCAGTTCTTC
NA	NA	TRBJ2-1	TRBV27	CASSFRAPSYNEQFF	TGTGCCAGCAGTTTCAGGGCCCCGTCCTACAATGAGCAGTTCTTC
TRBD1	NA	TRBJ1-2	TRBV5-6	CASSKDRGDYFNYGYTF	TGTGCCAGCAGCAAAGACAGGGGGGATTATTTTAACTATGGCTACACCTTC
TRBD2	NA	TRBJ2-7	TRBV29-1	CSVQRGSSYEQYF	TGCAGCGTTCAGCGGGGGTCCTCCTACGAGCAGTACTTC
NA	NA	TRBJ2-7	TRBV5-6	CASRGDSYEQYF	TGTGCCAGCAGGGGAGATAGCTACGAGCAGTACTTC
TRBD1	NA	TRBJ1-5	TRBV19	CASRPGQPSNQPQHF	TGTGCCAGTAGACCGGGACAGCCTAGCAATCAGCCCCAGCATTTT
TRBD1	NA	TRBJ1-2	TRBV29-1	CSVEGQGGGYTF	TGCAGCGTTGAGGGACAGGGAGGCGGCTACACCTTC
NA	NA	TRBJ2-2	TRBV4-1	CASSQDPQPGGGELFF	TGCGCCAGCAGCCAAGATCCTCAACCCGGGGGCGGGGAGCTGTTTTTT
NA	once	TRBJ2-3	TRBV4-3	CASSQDRGTDTQYF	TGCGCCAGCAGCCAAGATCGCGGCACAGATACGCAGTATTTT
TRBD1	NA	TRBJ1-2	TRBV7-2	CASSQTGQVLYYGYTF	TGTGCCAGCAGCCAAACCGGACAGGTTTTGTACTATGGCTACACCTTC
TRBD2	NA	TRBJ2-7	TRBV4-2	CASSLGTSGGSYEQYF	TGTGCCAGCAGCCTTGGGACTAGCGGAGGCTCCTACGAGCAGTACTTC
NA	NA	TRBJ2-4	TRBV27	CASPRTSSLAKNIQYF	TGTGCCAGCCCTCGAACTAGTTCGCTCGCCAAAAACATTCAGTACTTC
TRBD2	NA	TRBJ2-1	TRBV9	CASSVTSGLAGYNEQFF	TGTGCCAGCAGCGTTACGTCCGGACTAGCGGGGTACAATGAGCAGTTCTTC
TRBD2	once	TRBJ2-4	TRBV7-9	CASSLAIGLAENIQYF	TGTGCCAGCAGCTTAGCGATTGGACTAGCGGAAAACATTCAGTACTTC
NA	NA	TRBJ1-2	TRBV6-1	CASRTVRDHGYTF	TGTGCCAGCAGGACGGTTAGGGACCATGGCTACACCTTC
TRBD2	NA	TRBJ2-1	TRBV4-1	CASSQSGLAGENEQFF	TGCGCCAGCAGCCAGTCGGGACTAGCGGGAGAGAATGAGCAGTTCTTC
TRBD2	NA	TRBJ2-7	TRBV28	CASSSLIAGGLSYEQYF	TGTGCCAGCAGTTCCCTGATAGCGGGAGGCCTCTCCTACGAGCAGTACTTC
TRBD2	NA	TRBJ2-7	TRBV6-5	CASGEGVSYEQYF	TGTGCCAGCGGGGAGGGTGTCTCCTACGAGCAGTACTTC
NA	NA	TRBJ2-5	TRBV9	CASSVIGVPKETQYF	TGTGCCAGCAGCGTCATTGGGGTACCGAAAGAGACCCAGTACTTC
TRBD1	NA	TRBJ1-1	TRBV14	CASSQGQGAVTEAFF	TGTGCCAGCAGCCAGGGACAGGGGGCGGTAACTGAAGCTTTCTTT
TRBD1	NA	TRBJ2-7	TRBV27	CASSWTGGNNEQYF	TGTGCCAGCAGTTGGACAGGGGGTAACAACGAGCAGTACTTC
NA	once	TRBJ2-3	TRBV29-1	CSVEVSGLYTDTQYF	TGCAGCGTTGAAGTGTCAGGACTGTACACAGATACGCAGTATTTT
TRBD1	NA	TRBJ2-7	TRBV4-3	CASSPMTGYSYEQYF	TGCGCCAGCAGCCCCATGACAGGGTACTCCTACGAGCAGTACTTC
NA	NA	TRBJ2-7	TRBV19	CASSIGGHYEQYF	TGTGCCAGTAGTATAGGTGGTCACTACGAGCAGTACTTC
TRBD1	NA	TRBJ2-2	TRBV9	CASRSPGQGGTGELFF	TGTGCCAGCAGAAGTCCGGGACAGGGCGGCACCGGGGAGCTGTTTTTT
TRBD1	NA	TRBJ2-7	TRBV29-1	CSVEGGQGVFYEQYF	TGCAGCGTTGAAGGCGGACAGGGGGTATTCTACGAGCAGTACTTC
NA	NA	TRBJ2-1	TRBV9	CASSVPRGSRVASSYNEQFF	TGTGCCAGCAGCGTACCCCGGGGTTCCAGGGTCGCTAGCTCCTACAATGAGCAGTTCTTC
TRBD1	NA	TRBJ2-7	TRBV9	CASAKTSGTGSYEQYF	TGTGCCAGCGCGAAGACCTCCGGGACAGGGTCCTACGAGCAGTACTTC
NA	NA	TRBJ2-7	TRBV19	CASSASTRSLFGQYF	TGTGCCAGTAGTGCGTCGACTAGGTCTCTCTTCGGGCAGTACTTC
TRBD2	NA	TRBJ2-7	TRBV19	CASSPAGGNTYEQYF	TGTGCCAGTAGTCCAGCGGGAGGGAATACCTACGAGCAGTACTTC
NA	NA	TRBJ2-7	TRBV10-3	CAISESGSHEQYF	TGTGCCATCAGTGAGTCAGGGTCCCACGAGCAGTACTTC
NA	NA	TRBJ1-2	TRBV29-1	CSVEPGLNYGYTF	TGCAGCGTTGAACCAGGCCTAAACTATGGCTACACCTTC
TRBD1	NA	TRBJ1-1	TRBV6-5	CASSYGNRGPNTEAFF	TGTGCCAGCAGTTACGGCAACAGGGGGCCGAACACTGAAGCTTTCTTT
NA	NA	TRBJ2-5	TRBV18	CASSPGVHSMETQYF	TGTGCCAGCTCACCAGGAGTCCATAGTATGGAGACCCAGTACTTC
TRBD2	few	TRBJ2-7	TRBV7-9	CASSFSGGEQYF	TGTGCCAGCAGCTTCTCGGGGGGCGAGCAGTACTTC
NA	NA	TRBJ1-1	TRBV27	CASSLIQRPNTEAFF	TGTGCCAGCAGTTTAATACAGAGGCCAAACACTGAAGCTTTCTTT
NA	NA	TRBJ1-4	TRBV28	CASRRPGEKLFF	TGTGCCAGCCGTCGGCCAGGGGAAAAACTGTTTTTT
TRBD2	NA	TRBJ2-1	TRBV9	CASSVHSRERNEQFF	TGTGCCAGCAGCGTACACTCGCGGGAGCGTAATGAGCAGTTCTTC
NA	NA	TRBJ2-7	TRBV30	CAWTKNPYEQYF	TGTGCCTGGACAAAGAATCCCTACGAGCAGTACTTC
NA	NA	TRBJ2-1	TRBV11-2	CASSLGGPRSYNEQFF	TGTGCCAGCAGCTTAGGTGGCCCACGCTCCTACAATGAGCAGTTCTTC
NA	NA	TRBJ2-1	TRBV7-8	CASSFPQGGSPEQFF	TGTGCCAGCAGCTTTCCACAGGGCGGGAGCCCTGAGCAGTTCTTC
NA	NA	TRBJ2-5	TRBV27	CASSLRGYQETQYF	TGTGCCAGCAGTTTACGGGGGTACCAAGAGACCCAGTACTTC